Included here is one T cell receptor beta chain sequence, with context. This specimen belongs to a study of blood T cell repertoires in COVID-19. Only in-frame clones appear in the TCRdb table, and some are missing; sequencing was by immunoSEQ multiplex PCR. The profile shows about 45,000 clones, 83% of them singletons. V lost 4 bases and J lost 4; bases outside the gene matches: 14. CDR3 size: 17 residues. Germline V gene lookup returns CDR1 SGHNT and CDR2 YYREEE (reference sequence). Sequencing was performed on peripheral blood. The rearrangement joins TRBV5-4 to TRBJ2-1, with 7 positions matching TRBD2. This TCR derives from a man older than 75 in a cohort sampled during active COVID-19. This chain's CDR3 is CASSSLGIAGLYNEQFF. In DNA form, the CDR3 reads TGTGCCAGCAGCAGCCTAGGAATCGCGGGACTATACAATGAGCAGTTCTTC.